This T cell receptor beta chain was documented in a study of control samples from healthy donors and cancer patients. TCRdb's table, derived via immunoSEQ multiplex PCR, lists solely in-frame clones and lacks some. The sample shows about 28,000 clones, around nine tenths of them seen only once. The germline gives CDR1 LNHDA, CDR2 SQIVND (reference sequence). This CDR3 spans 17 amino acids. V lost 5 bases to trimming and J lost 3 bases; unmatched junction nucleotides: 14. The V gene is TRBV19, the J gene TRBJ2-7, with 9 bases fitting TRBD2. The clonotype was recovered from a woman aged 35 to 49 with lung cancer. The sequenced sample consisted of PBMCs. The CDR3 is CASSASGGSSRSYEQYF. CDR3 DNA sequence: TGTGCCAGTAGTGCCAGCGGGGGGTCCTCTCGAAGCTACGAGCAGTACTTC. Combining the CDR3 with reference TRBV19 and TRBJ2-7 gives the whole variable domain DGGITQSPKYLFRKEGQNVTLSCEQNLNHDAMYWYRQDPGQGLRLIYYSQIVNDFQKGDIAEGYSVSREKKESFPLTVTSAQKNPTAFYLCASSASGGSSRSYEQYFGPGTRLTVT.